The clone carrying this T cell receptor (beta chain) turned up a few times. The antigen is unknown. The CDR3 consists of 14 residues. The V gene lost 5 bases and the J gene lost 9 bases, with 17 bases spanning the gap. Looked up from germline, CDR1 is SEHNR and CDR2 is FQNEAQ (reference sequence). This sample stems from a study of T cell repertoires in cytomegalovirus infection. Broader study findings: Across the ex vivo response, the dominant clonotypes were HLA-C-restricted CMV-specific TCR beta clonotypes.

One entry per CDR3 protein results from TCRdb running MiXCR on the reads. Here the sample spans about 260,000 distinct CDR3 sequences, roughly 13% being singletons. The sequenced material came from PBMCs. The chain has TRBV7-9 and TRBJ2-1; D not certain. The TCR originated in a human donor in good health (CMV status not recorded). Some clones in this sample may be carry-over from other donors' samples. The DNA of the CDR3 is TGTGCCAGCAGCATATCAGGAGCAGGCTTTGAGCAGTTCTTC. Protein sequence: CASSISGAGFEQFF.